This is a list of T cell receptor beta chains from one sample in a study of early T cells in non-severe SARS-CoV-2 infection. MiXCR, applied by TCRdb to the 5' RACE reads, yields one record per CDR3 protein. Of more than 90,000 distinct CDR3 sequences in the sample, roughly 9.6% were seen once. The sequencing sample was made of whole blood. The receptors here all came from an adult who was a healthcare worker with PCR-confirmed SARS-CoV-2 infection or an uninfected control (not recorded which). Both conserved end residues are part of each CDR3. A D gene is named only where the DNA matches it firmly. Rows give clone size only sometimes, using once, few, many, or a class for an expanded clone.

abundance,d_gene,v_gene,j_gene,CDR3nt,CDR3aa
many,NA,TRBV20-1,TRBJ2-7,TGCAGTGCTAGACGGGCTAGCGAAGATTACGAGCAGTACTTC,CSARRASEDYEQYF
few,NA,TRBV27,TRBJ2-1,TGTGCCAGCAGTTTATCTCGAAAGGACAATGAGCAGTTCTTC,CASSLSRKDNEQFF
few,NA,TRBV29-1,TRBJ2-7,TGCAGCGTAACCGGGACACCGGCCTACGAGCAGTACTTC,CSVTGTPAYEQYF
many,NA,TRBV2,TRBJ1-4,TGTGCCAGCAGTGAAAGGAAAAGGACTAATGAAAAACTGTTTTTT,CASSERKRTNEKLFF
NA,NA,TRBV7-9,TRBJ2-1,TGTGCCAGCAGCCTAACCTGGACAGGAGGGAATGAGCAGTTCTTC,CASSLTWTGGNEQFF
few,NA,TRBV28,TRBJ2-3,TGTGCCAGCAGTTTCTTATCTACTAGCACAGATACGCAGTATTTT,CASSFLSTSTDTQYF
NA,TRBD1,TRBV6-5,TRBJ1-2,TGTGCCAGCAGTTCTAGAGGACAGGGGGCGAACTATGGCTACACCTTC,CASSSRGQGANYGYTF
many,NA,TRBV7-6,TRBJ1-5,TGTGCCAGCAGCTTAGCCCCTGGGCAGCCCCAGCATTTT,CASSLAPGQPQHF
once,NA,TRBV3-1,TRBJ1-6,TGTGCCAGCAGCCAAGATTTCGGGTTAAATTCACCCCTCCACTTT,CASSQDFGLNSPLHF
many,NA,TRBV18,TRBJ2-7,TGTGCCAGCTCACCGACAGTATCCTACGAGCAGTACTTC,CASSPTVSYEQYF
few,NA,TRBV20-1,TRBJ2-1,TGCAGTGCTAGTGCCTGGAACAATGAGCAGTTCTTC,CSASAWNNEQFF
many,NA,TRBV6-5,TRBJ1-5,TGTGCCAGCAGTTCAAGTAAAATAGGCGGTCACAATCAGCCCCAGCATTTT,CASSSSKIGGHNQPQHF
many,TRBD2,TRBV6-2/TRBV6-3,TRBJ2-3,TGTGCCAGCAGCAAGGCCGGACTAGCCGGAGCAATAGATACGCAGTATTTT,CASSKAGLAGAIDTQYF
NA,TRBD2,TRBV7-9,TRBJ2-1,TGTGCCAGCAGCATCATACTAGCGGCCGGCGGCAATGAGCAGTTCTTC,CASSIILAAGGNEQFF
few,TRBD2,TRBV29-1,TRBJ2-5,TGCAGCGTCACCCCCCGGTTGTTGCTAGCGGACCAAGAGACCCAGTACTTC,CSVTPRLLLADQETQYF
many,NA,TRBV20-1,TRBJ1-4,TGCAGTGCACGATCCGGGACGCTTAATGAAAAACTGTTTTTT,CSARSGTLNEKLFF
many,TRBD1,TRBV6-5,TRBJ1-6,TGTGCCAGCAGGAGGACAGGGAAGAATTCACCCCTCCACTTT,CASRRTGKNSPLHF
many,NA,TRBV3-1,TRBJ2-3,TGTGCCAGCAGCCGAGATGGAGTCCGCACAGATACGCAGTATTTT,CASSRDGVRTDTQYF
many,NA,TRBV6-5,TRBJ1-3,TGTGCCAGCAGTTGGGCCCGCTCTGGAAACACCATATATTTT,CASSWARSGNTIYF
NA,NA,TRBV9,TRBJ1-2,TGTGCCAGCAGCGTAGGGGGAATGGACTACACCTTC,CASSVGGMDYTF
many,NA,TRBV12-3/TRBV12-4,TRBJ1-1,TGTGCCAGCACCAGAGCCCCTGAAGCTTTCTTT,CASTRAPEAFF
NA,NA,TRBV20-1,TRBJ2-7,TGCAGTGCCTCAAGGACCCTGAGCTCCTACGAGCAGTACTTC,CSASRTLSSYEQYF
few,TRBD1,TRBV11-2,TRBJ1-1,TGTGCCAGCAGGGGTCAGACAGGGAAAGTCCCTGAAGCTTTCTTT,CASRGQTGKVPEAFF
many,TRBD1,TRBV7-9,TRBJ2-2,TGTGCCAGCAGGCCGCAGGGGGCCCTGAACACCGGGGAGCTGTTTTTT,CASRPQGALNTGELFF
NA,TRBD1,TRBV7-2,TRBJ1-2,TGTGCCAGCAGTTTCACGGGACAGGGATATGGCTACACCTTC,CASSFTGQGYGYTF
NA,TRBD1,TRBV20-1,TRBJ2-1,TGCAGTGCCAAGGGGGCGAGCTCCTACAATGAGCAGTTCTTC,CSAKGASSYNEQFF
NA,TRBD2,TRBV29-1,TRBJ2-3,TGCAGCGTTGAGGGTAGCGGGAGAATAGATACGCAGTATTTT,CSVEGSGRIDTQYF
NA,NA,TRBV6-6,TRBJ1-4,TGTGCCAGCAGTCCGCAGGCTAATGAAAAACTGTTTTTT,CASSPQANEKLFF
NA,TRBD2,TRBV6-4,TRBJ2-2,TGTGCCAGCAGCCCTAGCGGGCCCAACACCGGGGAGCTGTTTTTT,CASSPSGPNTGELFF
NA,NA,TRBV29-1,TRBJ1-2,TGCAGCGTTCACGCGGGAGGATCGGGCTACACCTTC,CSVHAGGSGYTF
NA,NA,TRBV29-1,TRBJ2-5,TGCAGCGCGGAGACCCAGTACTTC,CSAETQYF
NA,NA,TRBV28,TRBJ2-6,TGTGCCAGCGGGGGGAGGGCCAACGTCCTGACTTTC,CASGGRANVLTF
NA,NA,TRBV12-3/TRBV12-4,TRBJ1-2,TGTGCCAGCAGTCCAGGGGAAAGCTACACCTTC,CASSPGESYTF
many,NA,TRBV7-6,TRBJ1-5,TGTGCCAGCAGCTTAGCAGTTAGCAATCAGCCCCAGCATTTT,CASSLAVSNQPQHF
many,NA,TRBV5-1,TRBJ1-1,TGCGCCAGCAGCCGGGGTTGGGTCGAGAACACTGAAGCTTTCTTT,CASSRGWVENTEAFF
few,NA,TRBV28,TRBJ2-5,TGTGCCAGCAGCACCGACGCGGTTCAGTACTTC,CASSTDAVQYF
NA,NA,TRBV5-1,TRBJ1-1,TGCGCCAGCAGCTTGGCGGGCGGAGGGAACACTGAAGCTTTCTTT,CASSLAGGGNTEAFF
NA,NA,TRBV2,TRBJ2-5,TGTGCCAGCAGTGAATACCGGGGGCGGCAAGAGACCCAGTACTTC,CASSEYRGRQETQYF
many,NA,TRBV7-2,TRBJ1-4,TGTGCCAGCAGCTCCCCGGGGAATGAAAAACTGTTTTTT,CASSSPGNEKLFF
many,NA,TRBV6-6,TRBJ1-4,TGTGCCAGCAGTTACTCGACAGACCCTAATGAAAAACTGTTTTTT,CASSYSTDPNEKLFF
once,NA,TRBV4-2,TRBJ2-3,TGTGTCAGCAGCCATGCGGAAACAGATACGCAGTATTTT,CVSSHAETDTQYF
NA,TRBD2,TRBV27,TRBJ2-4,TGTGCCAGCAGCCCCCGCCTCGCCAGCGGGACCAACAAAAACATTCAGTACTTC,CASSPRLASGTNKNIQYF
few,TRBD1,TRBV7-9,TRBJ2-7,TGTGCCAGCAGCTTAGGACAGGGGGGCATCCACGAGCAGTACTTC,CASSLGQGGIHEQYF
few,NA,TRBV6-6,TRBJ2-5,TGTGCCAGCAGTTACTCGATGGGGCCGATGGAGACCCAGTACTTC,CASSYSMGPMETQYF
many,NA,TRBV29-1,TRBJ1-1,TGCAGCGTTGGGGTAGGGATGAACACTGAAGCTTTCTTT,CSVGVGMNTEAFF
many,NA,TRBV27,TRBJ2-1,TGTGCCAGCAGTTTATCCCCCAACCGGAATGAGCAGTTCTTC,CASSLSPNRNEQFF
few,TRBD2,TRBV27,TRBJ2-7,TGTGCCAGCAGTTATGGGACTAGCGGCTCCTACGAGCAGTACTTC,CASSYGTSGSYEQYF
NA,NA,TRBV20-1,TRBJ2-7,TGCAGTGCCTTCCCGCCGGGAGAGATCTCCTACGAGCAGTACTTC,CSAFPPGEISYEQYF
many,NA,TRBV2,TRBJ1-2,TGTGCCAGCAGTTCACAGCCTAACTATGGCTACACCTTC,CASSSQPNYGYTF
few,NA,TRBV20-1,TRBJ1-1,TGCAGTGCTGGAGAGGGCATGCTGAACACTGAAGCTTTCTTT,CSAGEGMLNTEAFF
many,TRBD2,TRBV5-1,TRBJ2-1,TGCGCCAGCAGCGTGGAAACTTTTAGCGGGAGGAGTTACAATGAGCAGTTCTTC,CASSVETFSGRSYNEQFF
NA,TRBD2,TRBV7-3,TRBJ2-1,TGTGCCAGCAGCCCCGGGAGGATGGATGAGCAGTTCTTC,CASSPGRMDEQFF
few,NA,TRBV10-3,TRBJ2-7,TGTGCCATCAGCTCAGGTACGTCGGACTACGAGCAGTACTTC,CAISSGTSDYEQYF
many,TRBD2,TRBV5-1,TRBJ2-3,TGCGCCAGCAGCTTGGAGGGTAGCGGGAGAACAGATACGCAGTATTTT,CASSLEGSGRTDTQYF
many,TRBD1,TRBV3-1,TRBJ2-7,TGTGCCAGCAGACCCACCGGGACAGGCTACGAGCAGTACTTC,CASRPTGTGYEQYF